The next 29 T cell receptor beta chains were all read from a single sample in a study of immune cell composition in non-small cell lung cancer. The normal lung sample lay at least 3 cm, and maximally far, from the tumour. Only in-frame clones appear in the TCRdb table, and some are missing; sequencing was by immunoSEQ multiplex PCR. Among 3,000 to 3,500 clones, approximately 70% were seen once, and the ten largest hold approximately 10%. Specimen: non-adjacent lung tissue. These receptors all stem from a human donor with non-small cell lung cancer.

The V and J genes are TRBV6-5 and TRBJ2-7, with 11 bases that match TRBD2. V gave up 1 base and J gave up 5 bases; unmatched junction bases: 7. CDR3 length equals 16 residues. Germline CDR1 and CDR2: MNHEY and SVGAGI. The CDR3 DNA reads TGTGCCAGCAGTTACTTGAGCCTAGCGGGGGGCGACGAGCAGTACTTC. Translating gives CASSYLSLAGGDEQYF.

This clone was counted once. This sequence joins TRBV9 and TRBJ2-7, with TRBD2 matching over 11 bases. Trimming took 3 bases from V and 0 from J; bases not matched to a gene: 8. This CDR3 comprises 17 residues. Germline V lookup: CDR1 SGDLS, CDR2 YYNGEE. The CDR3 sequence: CASSAHSGGAYSYEQYF. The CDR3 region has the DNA TGTGCCAGCAGCGCCCATAGCGGGGGGGCTTACTCCTACGAGCAGTACTTC.

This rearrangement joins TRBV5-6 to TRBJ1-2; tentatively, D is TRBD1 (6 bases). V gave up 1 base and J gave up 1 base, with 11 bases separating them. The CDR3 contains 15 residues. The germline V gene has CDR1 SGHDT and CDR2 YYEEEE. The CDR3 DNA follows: TGTGCCAGCAGCTTGCGCAGGGGCCTTAACTATGGCTACACCTTC. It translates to CASSLRRGLNYGYTF.

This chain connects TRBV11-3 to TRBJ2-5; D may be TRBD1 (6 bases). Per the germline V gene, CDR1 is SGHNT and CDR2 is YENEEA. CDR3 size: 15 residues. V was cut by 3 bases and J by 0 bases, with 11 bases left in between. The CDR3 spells CASSLGNRDQETQYF. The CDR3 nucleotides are TGTGCCAGCAGCTTGGGCAACAGGGACCAAGAGACCCAGTACTTC. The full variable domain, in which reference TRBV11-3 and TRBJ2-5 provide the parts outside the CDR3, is EAGVVQSPRYKIIEKKQPVAFWCNPISGHNTLYWYLQNLGQGPELLIRYENEEAVDDSQLPKDRFSAERLKGVDSTLKIQPAELGDSAVYLCASSLGNRDQETQYFGPGTRLLVL.

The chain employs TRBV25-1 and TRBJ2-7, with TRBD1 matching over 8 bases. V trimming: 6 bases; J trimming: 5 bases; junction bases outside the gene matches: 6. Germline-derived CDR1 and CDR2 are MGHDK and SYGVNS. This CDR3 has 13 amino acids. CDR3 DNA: TGTGCCAGCAGCTGGACAGGGTACAACGAGCAGTACTTC. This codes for CASSWTGYNEQYF.

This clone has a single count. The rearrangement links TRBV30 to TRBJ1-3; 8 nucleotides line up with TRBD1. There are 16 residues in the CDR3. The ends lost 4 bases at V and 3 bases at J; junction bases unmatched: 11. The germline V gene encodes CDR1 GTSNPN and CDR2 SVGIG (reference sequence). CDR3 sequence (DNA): TGTGCCTGGAAAATTGGACAGGGATGGATTGGAAACACCATATATTTT. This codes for CAWKIGQGWIGNTIYF. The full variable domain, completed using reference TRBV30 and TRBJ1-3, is SQTIHQWPATLVQPVGSPLSLECTVEGTSNPNLYWYRQAAGRGLQLLFYSVGIGQISSEVPQNLSASRPQDRQFILSSKKLLLSDSGFYLCAWKIGQGWIGNTIYFGEGSWLTVV.

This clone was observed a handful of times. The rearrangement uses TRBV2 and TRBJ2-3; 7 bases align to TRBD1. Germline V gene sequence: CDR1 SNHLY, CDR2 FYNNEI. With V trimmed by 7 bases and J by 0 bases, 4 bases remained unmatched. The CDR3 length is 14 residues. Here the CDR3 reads CASTTGSSTDTQYF. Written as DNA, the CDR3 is TGTGCCAGCACGACAGGGTCTAGCACAGATACGCAGTATTTT.

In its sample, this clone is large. CDR3 amino acids: CASSCRGFSNNEQFF. DNA for the CDR3: TGTGCCAGCAGTTGCAGGGGGTTTTCGAACAATGAGCAGTTCTTC. This chain joins TRBV28 and TRBJ2-1, with 7 bases fitting TRBD1. The CDR3 runs to 15 residues. Germline V gene data show CDR1 as MDHEN and CDR2 as SYDVKM. Unmatched junction bases numbered 8, after V lost 4 bases and J lost 5 bases.

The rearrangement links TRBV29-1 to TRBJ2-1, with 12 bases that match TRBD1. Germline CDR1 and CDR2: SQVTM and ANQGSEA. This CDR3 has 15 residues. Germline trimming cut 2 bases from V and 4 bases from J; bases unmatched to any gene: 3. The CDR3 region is CSVEPGQGAYNEQFF. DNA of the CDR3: TGCAGCGTTGAACCGGGACAGGGGGCATACAATGAGCAGTTCTTC.

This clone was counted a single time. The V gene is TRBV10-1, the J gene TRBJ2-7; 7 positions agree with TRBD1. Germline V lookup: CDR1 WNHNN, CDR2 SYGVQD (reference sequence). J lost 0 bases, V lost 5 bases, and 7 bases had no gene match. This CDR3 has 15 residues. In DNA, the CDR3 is TGCGCCAGCAGTCCGGACAGGTTCCACTCCTACGAGCAGTACTTC. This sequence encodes CASSPDRFHSYEQYF.

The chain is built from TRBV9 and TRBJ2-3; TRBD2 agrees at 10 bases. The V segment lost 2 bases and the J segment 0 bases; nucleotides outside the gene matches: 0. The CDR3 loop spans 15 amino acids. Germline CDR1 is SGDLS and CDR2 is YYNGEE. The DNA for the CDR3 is TGTGCCAGCAGCGTTAGCGGGGGGAGCACAGATACGCAGTATTTT. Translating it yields CASSVSGGSTDTQYF.

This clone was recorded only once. The CDR3 sequence: CASSLAGPNTEAFF. The CDR3 nucleotides read TGTGCCAGCAGCTTGGCAGGGCCGAACACTGAAGCTTTCTTT. The chain couples TRBV5-6 to TRBJ1-1; D may be TRBD1 (5 bases). Germline V gene lookup returns CDR1 SGHDT and CDR2 YYEEEE. The germline V and J ends were trimmed by 0 bases and 1 base, with 7 bases remaining between them. The CDR3 consists of 14 residues. The variable domain in full, completed from reference TRBV5-6 and TRBJ1-1, reads DAGVTQSPTHLIKTRGQQVTLRCSPKSGHDTVSWYQQALGQGPQFIFQYYEEEERQRGNFPDRFSGHQFPNYSSELNVNALLLGDSALYLCASSLAGPNTEAFFGQGTRLTVV.

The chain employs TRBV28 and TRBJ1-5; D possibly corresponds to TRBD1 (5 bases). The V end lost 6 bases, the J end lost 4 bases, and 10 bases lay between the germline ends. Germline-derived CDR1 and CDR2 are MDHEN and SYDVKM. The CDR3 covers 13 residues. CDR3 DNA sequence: TGTGCCAGCAGATGGGGCGCTAATCAGCCCCAGCATTTT. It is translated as CASRWGANQPQHF.

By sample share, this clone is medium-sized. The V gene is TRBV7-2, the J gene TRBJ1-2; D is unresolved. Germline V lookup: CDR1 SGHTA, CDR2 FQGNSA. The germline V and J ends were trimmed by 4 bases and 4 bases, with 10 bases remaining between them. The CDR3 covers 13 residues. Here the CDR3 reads CASSSSPGYGYTF. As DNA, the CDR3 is TGTGCCAGCAGCTCCTCCCCGGGCTATGGCTACACCTTC.

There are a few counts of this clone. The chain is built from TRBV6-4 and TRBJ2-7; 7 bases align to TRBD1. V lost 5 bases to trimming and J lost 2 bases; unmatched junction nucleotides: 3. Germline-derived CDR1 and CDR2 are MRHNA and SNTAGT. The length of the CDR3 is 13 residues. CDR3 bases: TGTGCCAGCAGTAACAGGGGTCCCTACGAGCAGTACTTC. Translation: CASSNRGPYEQYF.

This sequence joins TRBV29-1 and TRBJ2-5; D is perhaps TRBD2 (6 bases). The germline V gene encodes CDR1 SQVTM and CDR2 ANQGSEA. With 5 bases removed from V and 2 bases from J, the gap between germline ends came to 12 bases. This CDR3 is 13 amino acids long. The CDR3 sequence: CSVIRGAQETQYF. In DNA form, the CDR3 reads TGCAGCGTTATTCGCGGGGCGCAAGAGACCCAGTACTTC.

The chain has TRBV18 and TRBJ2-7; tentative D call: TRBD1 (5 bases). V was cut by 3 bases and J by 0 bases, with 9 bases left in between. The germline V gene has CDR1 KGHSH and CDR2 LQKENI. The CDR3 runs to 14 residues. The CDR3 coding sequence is TGTGCCAGCTCACCGGACACCCGCTCCTACGAGCAGTACTTC. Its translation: CASSPDTRSYEQYF.

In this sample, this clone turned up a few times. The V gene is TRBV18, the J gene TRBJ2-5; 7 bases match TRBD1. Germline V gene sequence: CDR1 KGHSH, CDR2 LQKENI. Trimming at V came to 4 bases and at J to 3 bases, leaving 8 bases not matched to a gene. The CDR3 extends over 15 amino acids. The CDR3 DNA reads TGTGCCAGCTCACTATCCGGGACAGCCGAAGAGACCCAGTACTTC. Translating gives CASSLSGTAEETQYF.

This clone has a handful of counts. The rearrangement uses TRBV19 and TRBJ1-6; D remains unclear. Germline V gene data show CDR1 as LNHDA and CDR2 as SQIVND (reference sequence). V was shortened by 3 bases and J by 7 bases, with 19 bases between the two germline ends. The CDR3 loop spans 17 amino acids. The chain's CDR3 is CASSMKGIIGGNSPLHF. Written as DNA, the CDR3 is TGTGCCAGTAGTATGAAAGGGATCATCGGAGGAAATTCACCCCTCCACTTT.

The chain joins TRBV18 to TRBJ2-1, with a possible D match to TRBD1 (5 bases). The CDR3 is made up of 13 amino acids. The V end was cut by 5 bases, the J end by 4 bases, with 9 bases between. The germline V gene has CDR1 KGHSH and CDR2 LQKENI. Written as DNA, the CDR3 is TGTGCCAGCTCAACGACAGAGTACAATGAGCAGTTCTTC. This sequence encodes CASSTTEYNEQFF.

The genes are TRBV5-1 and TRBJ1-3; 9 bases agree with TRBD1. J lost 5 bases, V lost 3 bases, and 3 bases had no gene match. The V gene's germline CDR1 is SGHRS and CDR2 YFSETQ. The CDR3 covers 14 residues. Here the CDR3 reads CASSSGTGRNTIYF. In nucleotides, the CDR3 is TGCGCCAGCAGCTCGGGGACAGGGCGAAACACCATATATTTT.

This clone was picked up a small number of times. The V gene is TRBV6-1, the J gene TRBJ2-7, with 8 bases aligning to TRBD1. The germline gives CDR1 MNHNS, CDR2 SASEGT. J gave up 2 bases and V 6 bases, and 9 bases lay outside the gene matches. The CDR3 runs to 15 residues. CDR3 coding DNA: TGTGCCAGCAGCTCACAGGGGGTATTCGCCTACGAGCAGTACTTC. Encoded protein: CASSSQGVFAYEQYF.

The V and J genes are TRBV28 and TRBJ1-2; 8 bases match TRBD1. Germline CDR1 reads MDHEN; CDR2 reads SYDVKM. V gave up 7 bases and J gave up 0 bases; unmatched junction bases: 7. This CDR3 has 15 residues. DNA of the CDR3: TGTGCCAGCACCTCCAGGGGGCGAGCTAACTATGGCTACACCTTC. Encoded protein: CASTSRGRANYGYTF.

The CDR3 region has the DNA TGTGCCAGCTCACCAATCCCGGACAGCCACTACACCTTC. Protein sequence: CASSPIPDSHYTF. V and J are TRBV18 and TRBJ1-2; D perhaps matches TRBD1 (6 bases). V was cut by 2 bases and J by 10 bases, with 14 bases left in between. The CDR3 length is 13 residues. CDR1 is KGHSH, CDR2 LQKENI, per germline. The full variable domain, its missing parts supplied by reference TRBV18 and TRBJ1-2, is NAGVMQNPRHLVRRRGQEARLRCSPMKGHSHVYWYRQLPEEGLKFMVYLQKENIIDESGMPKERFSAEFPKEGPSILRIQQVVRGDSAAYFCASSPIPDSHYTFGSGTRLTVV.

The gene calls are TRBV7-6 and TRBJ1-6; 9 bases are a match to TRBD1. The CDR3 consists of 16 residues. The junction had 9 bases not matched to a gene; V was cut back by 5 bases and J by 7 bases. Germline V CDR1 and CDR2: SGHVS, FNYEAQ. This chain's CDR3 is CASSRSPGTGNSPLHF. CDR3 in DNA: TGTGCCAGCAGCCGCTCTCCCGGGACAGGGAATTCACCCCTCCACTTT. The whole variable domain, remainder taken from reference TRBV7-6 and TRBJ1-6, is GAGVSQSPRYKVTKRGQDVALRCDPISGHVSLYWYRQALGQGPEFLTYFNYEAQQDKSGLPNDRFSAERPEGSISTLTIQRTEQRDSAMYRCASSRSPGTGNSPLHFGNGTRLTVT.

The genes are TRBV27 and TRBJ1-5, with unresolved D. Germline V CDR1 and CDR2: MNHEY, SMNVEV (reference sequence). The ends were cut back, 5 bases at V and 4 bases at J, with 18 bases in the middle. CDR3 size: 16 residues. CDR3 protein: CASSPQTGVLNQPQHF. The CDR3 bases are TGTGCCAGCAGTCCTCAGACCGGCGTACTAAATCAGCCCCAGCATTTT.

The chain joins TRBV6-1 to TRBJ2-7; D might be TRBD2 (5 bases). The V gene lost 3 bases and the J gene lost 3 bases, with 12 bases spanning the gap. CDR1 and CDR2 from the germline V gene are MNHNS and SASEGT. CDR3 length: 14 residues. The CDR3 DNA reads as TGTGCCAGCAGTGACGAGGGTTGGCACTACGAGCAGTACTTC. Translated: CASSDEGWHYEQYF.

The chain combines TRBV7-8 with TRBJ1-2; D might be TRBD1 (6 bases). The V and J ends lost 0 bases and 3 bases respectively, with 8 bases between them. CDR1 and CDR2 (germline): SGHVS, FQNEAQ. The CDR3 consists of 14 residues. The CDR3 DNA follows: TGTGCCAGCAGCTTAGCGCGACAGGACTATGGCTACACCTTC. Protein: CASSLARQDYGYTF.

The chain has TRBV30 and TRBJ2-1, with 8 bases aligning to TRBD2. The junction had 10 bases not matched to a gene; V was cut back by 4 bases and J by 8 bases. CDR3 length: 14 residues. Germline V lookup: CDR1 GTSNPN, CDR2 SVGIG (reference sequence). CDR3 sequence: CAWITGTRLDEQFF. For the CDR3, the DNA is TGTGCCTGGATTACCGGGACTAGGCTCGATGAGCAGTTCTTC.